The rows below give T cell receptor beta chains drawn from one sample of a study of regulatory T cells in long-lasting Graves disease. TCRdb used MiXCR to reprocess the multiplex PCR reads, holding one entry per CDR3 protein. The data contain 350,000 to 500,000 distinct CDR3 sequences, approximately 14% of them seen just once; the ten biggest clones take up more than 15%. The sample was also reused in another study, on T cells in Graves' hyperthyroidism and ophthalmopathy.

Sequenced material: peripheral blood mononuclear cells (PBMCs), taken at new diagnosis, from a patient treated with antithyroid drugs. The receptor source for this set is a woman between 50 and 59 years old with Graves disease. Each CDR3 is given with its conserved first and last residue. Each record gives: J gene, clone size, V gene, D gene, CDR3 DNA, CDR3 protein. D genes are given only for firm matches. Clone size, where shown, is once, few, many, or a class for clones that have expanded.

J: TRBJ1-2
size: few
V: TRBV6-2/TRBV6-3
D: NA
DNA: TGTGCCAGCAGTGAAAGAGTAGTCACACCCTATGGCTACACCTTC
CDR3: CASSERVVTPYGYTF

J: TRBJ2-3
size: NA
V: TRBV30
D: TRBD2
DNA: TGTGCCTGGGCTAGCGGACTCACAGATACGCAGTATTTT
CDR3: CAWASGLTDTQYF

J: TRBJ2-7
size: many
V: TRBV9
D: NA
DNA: TGTGCCAGCAGCGTAGGGGGCAGGGTAGGCACGTACGAGCAGTACTTC
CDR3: CASSVGGRVGTYEQYF

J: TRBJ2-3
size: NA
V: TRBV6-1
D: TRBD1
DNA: TGTGCCAGCTGTCTTGGACAGGGGGAGGGGGATACGCAGTATTTT
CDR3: CASCLGQGEGDTQYF

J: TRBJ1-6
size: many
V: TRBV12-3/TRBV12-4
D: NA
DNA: TGTGCCAGCAGTAACCAAGGATCACCCCTCCACTTT
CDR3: CASSNQGSPLHF

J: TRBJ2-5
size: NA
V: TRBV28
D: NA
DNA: TGTGCCGGCAGTACTCTCGGGAGCCAAGAGACCCAGTACTTC
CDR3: CAGSTLGSQETQYF

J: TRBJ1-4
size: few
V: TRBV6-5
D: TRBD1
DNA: TGTGCCAGCAGTTACGGGACAGGGTCCAGCGAAAAACTGTTTTTT
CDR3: CASSYGTGSSEKLFF

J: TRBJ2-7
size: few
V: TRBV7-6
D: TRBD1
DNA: TGTGCCAGCAGCCGGACAGGGGGCGCGTGGGAGCAGTACTTC
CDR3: CASSRTGGAWEQYF

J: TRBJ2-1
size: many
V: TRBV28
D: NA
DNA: TGTGCCAGCATCGTAGGGGGTGAGCAGTTCTTC
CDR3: CASIVGGEQFF

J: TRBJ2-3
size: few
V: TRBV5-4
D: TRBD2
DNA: TGTGCCAGCAGCAAAGGACTAGCGGGAGGGCAGGTGGATACGCAGTATTTT
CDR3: CASSKGLAGGQVDTQYF

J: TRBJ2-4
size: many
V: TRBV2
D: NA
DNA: TGTGCCAGCAGTGCGGTACTAGACCAGGGAGCCAAAAACATTCAGTACTTC
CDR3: CASSAVLDQGAKNIQYF

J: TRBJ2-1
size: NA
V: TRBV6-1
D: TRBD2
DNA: TGTGCCACCTTAGCGGGAGCGGGTGAGCAGTTCTTC
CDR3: CATLAGAGEQFF

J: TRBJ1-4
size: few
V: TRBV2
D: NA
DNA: TGTGCCAGCAGTGATTCCTTCCTAAATGAAAAACTGTTTTTT
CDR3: CASSDSFLNEKLFF

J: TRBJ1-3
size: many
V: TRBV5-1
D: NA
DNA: TGCGCCAGCAGCCCAGAGGGGCACCCTGGAAACACCATATATTTT
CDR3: CASSPEGHPGNTIYF

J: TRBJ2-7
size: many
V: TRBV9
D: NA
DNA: TGTGCCAGCAGCGTAGGGCAGAGCTCCTACGAGCAGTACTTC
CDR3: CASSVGQSSYEQYF

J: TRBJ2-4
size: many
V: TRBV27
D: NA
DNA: TGTGCCAGTGGACTCCAAGCCAAAAACATTCAGTACTTC
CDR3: CASGLQAKNIQYF

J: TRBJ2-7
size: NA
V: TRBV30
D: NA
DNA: TGTGCCCGGTCTACCGGGACGGACTCCTACGAGCAGTACTTC
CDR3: CARSTGTDSYEQYF

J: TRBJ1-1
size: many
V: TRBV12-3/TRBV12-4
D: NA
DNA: TGTGCCAGCAAACCTGGGGCCCGGGGAGCTTTCTTT
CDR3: CASKPGARGAFF

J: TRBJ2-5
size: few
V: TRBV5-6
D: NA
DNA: TGTGCCAGCAGCCGACCGTCTCTGGAAGAGACCCAGTACTTC
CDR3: CASSRPSLEETQYF

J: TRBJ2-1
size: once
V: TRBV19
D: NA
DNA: TGTGCCAGTACGGTTTCGGTGGGGTGGGAGCAGTTCTTC
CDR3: CASTVSVGWEQFF

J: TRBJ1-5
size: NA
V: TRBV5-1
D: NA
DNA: TGCGCCAGCAGCCCGCTCGAGCGGGGCAATAGCAATCAGCCCCAGCATTTT
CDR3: CASSPLERGNSNQPQHF

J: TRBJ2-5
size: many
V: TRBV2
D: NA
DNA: TGTGCCAGCAGTGGGGTGGAGCTACAAGAGACCCAGTACTTC
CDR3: CASSGVELQETQYF

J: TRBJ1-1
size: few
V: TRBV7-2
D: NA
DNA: TGTGCCAGCAGCTTAGCCCCGGGACATCCCAACACTGAAGCTTTCTTT
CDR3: CASSLAPGHPNTEAFF

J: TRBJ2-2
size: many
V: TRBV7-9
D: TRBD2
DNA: TGTGCCAGCAGCTTTCTACTAGCGGGAGCAAACACCGGGGAGCTGTTTTTT
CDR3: CASSFLLAGANTGELFF

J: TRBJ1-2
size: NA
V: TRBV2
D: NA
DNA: TGTGCCAGCAGTCCGAGGCAGAGGAATGGCTACACCTTC
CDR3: CASSPRQRNGYTF

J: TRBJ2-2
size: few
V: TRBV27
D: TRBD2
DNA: TGTGCCAGCAGTTTATCGACTAGCCTGGCCGGGGAGCTGTTTTTT
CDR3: CASSLSTSLAGELFF

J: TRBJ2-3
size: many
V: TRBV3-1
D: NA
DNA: TGTGCCAGCAGCCAATCGACAGGCTGGGGCACAGATACGCAGTATTTT
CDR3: CASSQSTGWGTDTQYF

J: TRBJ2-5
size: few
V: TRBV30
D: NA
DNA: TGTGCCGGAGGGGGGGGCGTCCAAGAGACCCAGTACTTC
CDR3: CAGGGGVQETQYF

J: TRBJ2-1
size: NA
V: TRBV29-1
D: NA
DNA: TGCAGCGTTGCAGGAATTCACAATGAGCAGTTCTTC
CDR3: CSVAGIHNEQFF

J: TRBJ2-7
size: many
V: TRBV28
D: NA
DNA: TGTGCCAGCAGTTTATCAGAGGCTCCCTACGAGCAGTACTTC
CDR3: CASSLSEAPYEQYF

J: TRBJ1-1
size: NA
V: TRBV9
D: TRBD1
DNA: TGTGCCAGCAGCGTAAGCAGCCAGGGGGGCACTGAAGCTTTCTTT
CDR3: CASSVSSQGGTEAFF

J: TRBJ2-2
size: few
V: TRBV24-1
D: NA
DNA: TGTGCCACCAGTGGTACAATGAACACCGGGGAGCTGTTTTTT
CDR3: CATSGTMNTGELFF

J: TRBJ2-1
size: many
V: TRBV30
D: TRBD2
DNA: TGTGCCTGGAGTGTCCAAAGGACTAGCGGGGCGGGTAGTGAGCAGTTCTTC
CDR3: CAWSVQRTSGAGSEQFF

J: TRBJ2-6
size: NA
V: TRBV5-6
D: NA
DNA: TGTGCCAGCAGCTTGGCGGCAGGAATCTCTGGGGCCAACGTCCTGACTTTC
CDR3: CASSLAAGISGANVLTF

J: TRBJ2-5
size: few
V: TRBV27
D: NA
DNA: TGTGCCAGCAGTCCACTAGGGGGTGGGAGCGAGACCCAGTACTTC
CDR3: CASSPLGGGSETQYF

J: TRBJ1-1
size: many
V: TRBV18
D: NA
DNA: TGTGCCAGCTCGCGATTAGAAATGAACACTGAAGCTTTCTTT
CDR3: CASSRLEMNTEAFF

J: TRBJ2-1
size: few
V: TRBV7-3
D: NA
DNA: TGTGCCAGCAGCTTCCGGGACTGGAGTGAGCAGTTCTTC
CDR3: CASSFRDWSEQFF

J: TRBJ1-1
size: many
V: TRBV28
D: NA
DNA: TGTGCCAGCAGTTTATGGGAGGGGAGGACTGAAGCTTTCTTT
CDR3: CASSLWEGRTEAFF

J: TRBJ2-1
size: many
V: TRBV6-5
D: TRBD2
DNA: TGTGCCAGCAGTTACCCTAGCGGGGGGAACAATGAGCAGTTCTTC
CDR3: CASSYPSGGNNEQFF

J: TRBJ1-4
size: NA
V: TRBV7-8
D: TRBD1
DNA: TGTGCCAGCAGCTCCAGACAGGGTGATGAAAAACTGTTTTTT
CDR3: CASSSRQGDEKLFF

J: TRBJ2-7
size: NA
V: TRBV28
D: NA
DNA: TGTGCCAGCATTGGGGAGGCGACAGGGGAGGGGACCTCCTACGAGCAGTACTTC
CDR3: CASIGEATGEGTSYEQYF

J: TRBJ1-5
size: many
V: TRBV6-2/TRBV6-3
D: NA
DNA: TGTGCCAGCAGTTATGACAGGAATCAGCCCCAGCATTTT
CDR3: CASSYDRNQPQHF

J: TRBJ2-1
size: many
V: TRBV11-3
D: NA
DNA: TGTGCCAGCAGCCGCCGGTCAGCGGCTTACAATGAGCAGTTCTTC
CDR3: CASSRRSAAYNEQFF

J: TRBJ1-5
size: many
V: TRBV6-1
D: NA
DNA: TGTGCCGTGGGCCCGAATAGCAATCAGCCCCAGCATTTT
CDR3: CAVGPNSNQPQHF

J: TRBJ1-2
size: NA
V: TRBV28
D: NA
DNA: TGTGCCAGCAACCTGAACGGGGAGGGCAGGTCTAACTATGGCTACACCTTC
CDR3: CASNLNGEGRSNYGYTF

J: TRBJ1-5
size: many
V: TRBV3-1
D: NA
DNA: TGTGCCAGCAGCCAAGGAGGCCAGTCAAATCAGCCCCAGCATTTT
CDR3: CASSQGGQSNQPQHF

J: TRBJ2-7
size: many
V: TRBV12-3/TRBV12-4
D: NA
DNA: TGTGCCAGCAGTTTAAGACCGACCCAAGGCTACGAGCAGTACTTC
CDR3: CASSLRPTQGYEQYF

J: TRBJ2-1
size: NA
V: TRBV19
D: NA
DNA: TGTGCCAGTAGTATAGATGGGGCGGGTTCCTACAATGAGCAGTTCTTC
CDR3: CASSIDGAGSYNEQFF

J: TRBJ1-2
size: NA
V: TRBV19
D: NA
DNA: TGTGCCAGTAGGCAAGCCTCCGGGACCCCTGAAGACTATGGCTACACCTTC
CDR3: CASRQASGTPEDYGYTF

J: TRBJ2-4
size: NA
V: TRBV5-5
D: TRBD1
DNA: TGTGCCAGCAGCTTGTTGGCGGGACAGGGGGACAAAAACATTCAGTACTTC
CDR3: CASSLLAGQGDKNIQYF

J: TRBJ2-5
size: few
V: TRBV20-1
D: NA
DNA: TGCAGTGGTAGGGGGAGGGGGGAGACCCAGTACTTC
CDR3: CSGRGRGETQYF

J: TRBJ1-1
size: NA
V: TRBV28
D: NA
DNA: TGTGCCAGCAGTTTATCCGGGGGGCCGAACACTGGAGCTTTCTTT
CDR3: CASSLSGGPNTGAFF

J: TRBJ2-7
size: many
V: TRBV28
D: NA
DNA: TGTGCCAGCAGGGGAAACTCCTACGAGCAGTACTTC
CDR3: CASRGNSYEQYF

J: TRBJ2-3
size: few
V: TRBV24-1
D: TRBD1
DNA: TGTGCCACCAGTGATCGAGGACAGGGGAATGCAGATACGCAGTATTTT
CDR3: CATSDRGQGNADTQYF